This TCR beta chain was sequenced during a study of blood T cell repertoires in COVID-19. CDR1 and CDR2 from the germline V gene are LGHDT and YNNKEL (reference sequence). The CDR3 length is 15 residues. V lost 6 bases, J lost 4 bases, and 15 bases lay in between. Using immunoSEQ multiplex PCR, the repertoire was profiled, and TCRdb retains in-frame clones only, with some absent. The sample yields over 150,000 clones, about 82% seen once. The origin of this receptor is a woman of 80 years or more with COVID-19, enrolled during active disease. Input material: peripheral blood. The chain has TRBV3-1 (or the pseudogene TRBV3-2) and TRBJ1-4, with a weak D call TRBD1 (6 bases). CDR3 nucleotides: TGTGCCAGCAGTCTACGGGGGGCCCGTAATGAAAAACTGTTTTTT. Its translation: CASSLRGARNEKLFF.